This section outlines one T cell receptor beta chain sequence together with its context. What it binds is not known. The sample is drawn from a study of CD8 T cells in ankylosing spondylitis. Findings and caveats of the study: There was reportedly significant enrichment of clones that were disease-linked in matched ankylosing spondylitis synovial fluid. Clones linked to disease, bearing a CD8+ phenotype, were relatively rare in peripheral blood. Seemingly distinctive of ankylosing spondylitis blood was a TCR beta motif formed by eight highly homologous variants.

V gave up 0 bases and J gave up 4 bases, with 17 bases separating them. This CDR3 has 17 amino acids. Germline CDR1 MNHEY, CDR2 SVGEGT. TCRdb re-analysed the 5' RACE reads in MiXCR, keeping a single row per CDR3 protein. The table shows more than 150,000 distinct CDR3 sequences, with 9.5% to 15% occurring only once. This sequence originates from a male donor with ankylosing spondylitis or in good health (not recorded which). The sequencing sample was made of blood, either unsorted or a sorted T cell fraction (not recorded which). The chain combines TRBV6-2 or TRBV6-3 with TRBJ2-3; D might be TRBD2 (6 bases). CDR3 sequence: CASSYSIDLGEADTQYF. DNA for the CDR3: TGTGCCAGCAGTTACTCGATCGATCTGGGGGAGGCAGATACGCAGTATTTT.